The clone carrying this T cell receptor beta chain was seen ten or more times. Its antigen is unidentified. The iRepertoire nested amplicon-rescue multiplex PCR amplified TCR alpha and beta CDR3s from RNA. One-step reverse transcription and amplification started from about 100-400 ng of tissue mRNA or PBMC total RNA. TCRdb independently ran MiXCR on the multiplex PCR reads; one entry per CDR3 protein. Altogether about 130,000 distinct CDR3 sequences are present, under 25% being singletons, with the ten largest covering under 35%. This entry comes from a study of glioma-infiltrating T cells. This CDR3 region has 13 residues. The germline gives CDR1 SGHVS, CDR2 FNYEAQ. V lost 5 bases and J 2 bases, leaving 7 bases between the germline ends. Study observations and caveats: Only very few CDR3 sequences appeared in both tissue and blood. Non-neoplastic patients had below-expected tissue-blood divergence, while all gliomas exceeded expectation.

The specimen was glioma tissue, nonneoplastic brain tissue, or PBMCs (not recorded which). The chain joins TRBV7-6 to TRBJ2-1; D unclear. The sequence was collected from a human donor with low-grade glioma or glioblastoma, undergoing nonglioma brain surgery, or in good health (not recorded which). The CDR3 region is CASSPGPYNEQFF. The CDR3 DNA follows: TGTGCCAGCAGCCCGGGTCCCTACAATGAGCAGTTCTTC.